Detailed here is one T cell receptor (beta chain). The sample's time point: sample taken at primary tumor resection. Tumor, nontumor lung or frozen PBMC supplied whole RNA, sequenced without sorting. TCRdb itself ran the 5' RACE reads through MiXCR, one entry per CDR3 protein. The sample consists of under 100,000 distinct CDR3 sequences, approximately 8.5% of them appearing once. Per germline, CDR1 SGHTA and CDR2 FQGNSA. With 0 bases removed from V and 3 bases from J, the gap between germline ends came to 8 bases. This CDR3 contains 14 residues. These data come from a study of spatial heterogeneity in lung cancer. Study at large: More beta-chain than alpha-chain sequences were consistently detected.

The sample consisted of PBMCs, taken at surgery. This receptor was obtained from a male donor with early-stage non-small cell lung cancer. V gene TRBV7-2 combines with J gene TRBJ1-1; D uncertain. CDR3 protein: CASSLAPSYTEAFF. The CDR3 DNA follows: TGTGCCAGCAGCTTAGCGCCCAGCTACACTGAAGCTTTCTTT.